The 22 T cell receptor beta chains presented below share a single source sample, sequenced in a study of technical replicates of blood from a few donors. The protocol was immunoSEQ multiplex PCR, while the TCRdb copy is restricted to in-frame clones and leaves out a portion. The profile shows roughly 79,000 clones, roughly 95% of them singletons. The sample was T cells isolated from PBMCs. These receptors were collected from a human donor in good health.

The chain joins TRBV15 to TRBJ2-7; 12 bases fit TRBD2. The V and J ends lost 2 bases and 0 bases, in that order; junction bases with no gene match: 11. This CDR3 spans 19 amino acids. CDR1 is LNHNV and CDR2 is YYDKDF in the germline V gene (reference sequence). CDR3 in amino acids: CATSRRGTSGRSSSYEQYF. The CDR3 bases are TGTGCCACCAGCAGACGTGGGACTAGCGGGCGTTCTTCCTCCTACGAGCAGTACTTC.

Only one count was recorded for this clone. The chain recombines TRBV7-3 with TRBJ2-1; possibly TRBD1 for D (6 bases). CDR3 length: 19 amino acids. From germline, CDR1 is SGHTA and CDR2 FQGTGA. V lost 1 base and J lost 0, with 19 bases in between. CDR3 protein: CASSLRGGTRLGSYNEQFF. In nucleotides, the CDR3 is TGTGCCAGCAGCTTAAGAGGGGGAACTAGATTAGGCTCCTACAATGAGCAGTTCTTC. Supplemented by reference TRBV7-3 and TRBJ2-1, the full variable domain reads GAGVSQTPSNKVTEKGKYVELRCDPISGHTALYWYRQSLGQGPEFLIYFQGTGAADDSGLPNDRFFAVRPEGSVSTLKIQRTERGDSAVYLCASSLRGGTRLGSYNEQFFGPGTRLTVL.

This sequence joins TRBV27 and TRBJ1-2; tentative D call: TRBD1 (5 bases). This CDR3 has 15 amino acids. With 0 bases removed from V and 6 bases from J, the gap between germline ends came to 14 bases. CDR1 is MNHEY, CDR2 SMNVEV, per germline (reference sequence). For the CDR3, the DNA is TGTGCCAGCAGTTTATCGAATGGGCAGGGTGATGGCTACACCTTC. It encodes CASSLSNGQGDGYTF.

This chain joins TRBV7-9 and TRBJ2-7; 9 nucleotides line up with TRBD1. Germline V gene data show CDR1 as SEHNR and CDR2 as FQNEAQ (reference sequence). The CDR3 covers 12 residues. V trimming: 10 bases; J trimming: 7 bases; junction bases outside the gene matches: 8. As DNA, the CDR3 is TGTGCCAACCGGGACAGGGAAGGTGAGCAGTACTTC. Protein: CANRDREGEQYF.

The chain carries TRBV6-1 and TRBJ2-1; 9 bases align to TRBD2. Looked up from germline, CDR1 is MNHNS and CDR2 is SASEGT. V gave up 2 bases and J gave up 6 bases; unmatched junction bases: 8. The CDR3 extends over 16 amino acids. CDR3 protein: CASSETGGRDVNEQFF. CDR3 in DNA: TGTGCCAGCAGTGAAACGGGCGGGAGGGACGTCAATGAGCAGTTCTTC.

The chain is built from TRBV30 and TRBJ1-6; D possibly corresponds to TRBD1 (6 bases). The CDR3 spans 16 residues. The V and J ends lost 3 bases and 5 bases respectively, with 17 bases between them. Germline values: CDR1 GTSNPN, CDR2 SVGIG (reference sequence). The CDR3 sequence: CAWRPLGQQNNSPLHF. CDR3 DNA: TGTGCCTGGAGACCACTAGGACAGCAAAATAATTCACCCCTCCACTTT.

This chain links TRBV2 with TRBJ2-2, with 9 bases matching TRBD1. The germline V gene has CDR1 SNHLY and CDR2 FYNNEI. Germline trimming cut 11 bases from V and 7 bases from J; bases unmatched to any gene: 2. The CDR3 extends over 11 amino acids. The CDR3 loop reads CAGQGFGELFF. The CDR3 DNA reads TGTGCCGGACAGGGGTTCGGGGAGCTGTTTTTT.

This chain links TRBV15 with TRBJ1-5; 7 positions agree with TRBD1. Germline V gene lookup returns CDR1 LNHNV and CDR2 YYDKDF (reference sequence). The V segment lost 0 bases and the J segment 5 bases; nucleotides outside the gene matches: 13. This CDR3 comprises 18 residues. In nucleotides, the CDR3 is TGTGCCACCAGCAGAGATACAAGGAGACAGGGTTATCATCAGCCCCAGCATTTT. Translation gives CATSRDTRRQGYHQPQHF.

The gene calls are TRBV27 and TRBJ1-1; 7 positions agree with TRBD1. Germline V gives CDR1 MNHEY, CDR2 SMNVEV (reference sequence). The CDR3 contains 14 residues. Trimming at V came to 4 bases and at J to 0 bases, leaving 2 bases not matched to a gene. CDR3 sequence: CASSWDSMNTEAFF. The CDR3 DNA is TGTGCCAGCAGTTGGGACAGTATGAACACTGAAGCTTTCTTT.

The chain is built from TRBV2 and TRBJ2-5; 7 positions agree with TRBD2. This CDR3 region has 14 residues. From germline, CDR1 is SNHLY and CDR2 FYNNEI. V gave up 7 bases and J gave up 1 base; unmatched junction bases: 6. This chain's CDR3 is CASMVLAVQETQYF. CDR3 DNA: TGTGCCAGCATGGTGCTAGCGGTCCAAGAGACCCAGTACTTC. Filled out from reference TRBV2 and TRBJ2-5, the complete variable domain reads EPEVTQTPSHQVTQMGQEVILRCVPISNHLYFYWYRQILGQKVEFLVSFYNNEISEKSEIFDDQFSVERPDGSNFTLKIRSTKLEDSAMYFCASMVLAVQETQYFGPGTRLLVL.

The V call is TRBV5-6, the J call TRBJ1-2; the match to TRBD1 covers 9 bases. The CDR3 runs 17 residues. The trim removed 3 bases at V and 3 bases at J, leaving 12 bases unmatched. Germline V gene lookup returns CDR1 SGHDT and CDR2 YYEEEE. CDR3 coding DNA: TGTGCCAGCAGCTACGGTCCCGGGACAGGGTTTGACTATGGCTACACCTTC. Amino acids: CASSYGPGTGFDYGYTF.

The chain employs TRBV27 and TRBJ1-3; D remains ambiguous. V shed 6 bases and J shed 0 bases, with 6 bases lying between them. The CDR3 contains 13 residues. Germline assignment: CDR1 MNHEY and CDR2 SMNVEV (reference sequence). CDR3 amino acids: CASSPYSGNTIYF. In nucleotides, the CDR3 is TGTGCCAGCAGCCCCTACTCTGGAAACACCATATATTTT.

The chain uses TRBV14 and TRBJ1-4, with 10 bases fitting TRBD1. V was clipped by 2 bases and J by 6 bases; unmatched bases: 6. The CDR3 runs to 16 residues. CDR1 and CDR2 (germline): SGHDN, FVKESK. The CDR3 spells CASSQLPGTGDEKLFF. The CDR3 DNA is TGTGCCAGCAGCCAACTCCCCGGGACAGGGGATGAAAAACTGTTTTTT. Variable domain in full (rest from reference TRBV14 and TRBJ1-4): EAGVTQFPSHSVIEKGQTVTLRCDPISGHDNLYWYRRVMGKEIKFLLHFVKESKQDESGMPNNRFLAERTGGTYSTLKVQPAELEDSGVYFCASSQLPGTGDEKLFFGSGTQLSVL.

This clone has a single count. This chain joins TRBV9 and TRBJ2-1, with 9 positions matching TRBD2. The V gene end was trimmed by 3 bases and the J gene end by 1 base; junction bases not matched to a gene: 11. CDR3 length: 18 amino acids. CDR1 and CDR2 from the germline V gene are SGDLS and YYNGEE. This CDR3 reads CASSAILAGASSYNEQFF. The CDR3 coding sequence is TGTGCCAGCAGCGCCATCTTAGCGGGAGCATCATCCTACAATGAGCAGTTCTTC.

This chain joins TRBV10-3 and TRBJ2-2; no firm D call. Looked up from germline, CDR1 is ENHRY and CDR2 is SYGVKD. V was pared by 3 bases and J by 3 bases, with 8 bases between. There are 14 residues in the CDR3. The CDR3 reads CAISDERYTGELFF. In DNA, the CDR3 is TGTGCCATCAGTGATGAGAGGTACACCGGGGAGCTGTTTTTT.

The chain combines TRBV4-1 with TRBJ1-1; no reliable D call. CDR1 and CDR2 (germline): MGHRA, YSYEKL. The CDR3 loop spans 15 amino acids. Deletions cut 1 base from V and 3 bases from J, with 12 bases between. CDR3 in amino acids: CASSQAPVPHTEAFF. CDR3 nucleotides: TGCGCCAGCAGCCAAGCGCCGGTACCTCACACTGAAGCTTTCTTT.

A single count supports this clone. V usage is TRBV7-9 and J usage is TRBJ1-1; TRBD1 might be the D (6 bases). This CDR3 region has 15 residues. The germline CDR1 and CDR2 sequences are SEHNR and FQNEAQ (reference sequence). Trimming stripped 5 bases from V and 1 base from J, with 14 bases between. The CDR3 loop is CASSAGQFPNTEAFF. As DNA, the CDR3 is TGTGCCAGCAGCGCTGGACAGTTCCCGAACACTGAAGCTTTCTTT.

The chain links TRBV9 to TRBJ2-1, with 10 bases that match TRBD2. Germline CDR1 is SGDLS and CDR2 is YYNGEE. This CDR3 is built from 14 residues. V was clipped by 7 bases and J by 0 bases; unmatched bases: 1. This CDR3 is CASGLAASYNEQFF. DNA of the CDR3: TGTGCCAGCGGACTAGCGGCCTCCTACAATGAGCAGTTCTTC.

This chain joins TRBV5-1 and TRBJ2-1; 9 nucleotides agree with TRBD2. The germline CDR1 and CDR2 sequences are SGHRS and YFSETQ. The CDR3 is 14 residues long. The trim removed 4 bases at V and 8 bases at J, leaving 7 bases unmatched. As DNA, the CDR3 is TGCGCCAGCAGCCTTGAGCGGGAGGACTATGAGCAGTTCTTC. This codes for CASSLEREDYEQFF. The full variable domain, in which reference TRBV5-1 and TRBJ2-1 provide the parts outside the CDR3, is KAGVTQTPRYLIKTRGQQVTLSCSPISGHRSVSWYQQTPGQGLQFLFEYFSETQRNKGNFPGRFSGRQFSNSRSEMNVSTLELGDSALYLCASSLEREDYEQFFGPGTRLTVL.

The genes are TRBV6-1 and TRBJ1-3, with a possible D match to TRBD1 (5 bases). V was shortened by 7 bases and J by 7 bases, with 14 bases between the two germline ends. The CDR3 covers 13 residues. In germline, CDR1 is MNHNS, CDR2 SASEGT. This chain's CDR3 is CASKEGPGNTIYF. The CDR3 DNA sequence: TGTGCCAGCAAGGAGGGGCCCGGGAACACCATATATTTT.

The chain carries TRBV12-5 and TRBJ1-5; 7 nucleotides align to TRBD1. This CDR3 has 15 residues. The germline V gene has CDR1 LGHNT and CDR2 FRNRAP. V was pared by 6 bases and J by 4 bases, with 9 bases of the junction left unmatched. CDR3 nucleotides: TGTGCTAGTGGAGACACACAGGGGAAGAATCAGCCCCAGCATTTT. This translates into CASGDTQGKNQPQHF.

The chain recombines TRBV7-3 with TRBJ2-6; D is unresolved. The V gene lost 2 bases and the J gene lost 0 bases, with 14 bases spanning the gap. CDR1 is SGHTA and CDR2 is FQGTGA in the germline V gene. This CDR3 comprises 18 residues. The CDR3 bases are TGTGCCAGCAGCTTAGGGCCAGGATCCCTCTCTGGGGCCAACGTCCTGACTTTC. This codes for CASSLGPGSLSGANVLTF.